The TCR beta chain described here comes from a study of shared clonotypes between healthy human individuals. TCRdb keeps only in-frame clones here, not all; method: immunoSEQ multiplex PCR. Among millions of clones listed, over 90% were seen once. The CDR3 extends over 15 amino acids. V lost 3 bases, J lost 5 bases, and 13 bases lay in between. The germline gives CDR1 MDHEN, CDR2 SYDVKM. The source is a young man in good health. Some clones in this sample may be carry-over from other donors' samples. Sequencing was performed on naive CD4+ T cells from PBMCs. Subset noted: CD45RA+ positively selected. This chain connects TRBV28 to TRBJ1-4; D is undetermined. CDR3 sequence: CASSFPGRENEKLFF. The CDR3 coding sequence is TGTGCCAGCAGTTTTCCCGGACGAGAGAATGAAAAACTGTTTTTT.